The rows below give T cell receptor beta chains drawn from one sample of a study of cytomegalovirus exposure and HLA in healthy donors. Produced via immunoSEQ multiplex PCR; TCRdb's table is partial and in-frame only. The sample comprises approximately 240,000 clones, approximately 84% of which are singletons, and roughly 0.58% rests with the top ten. The sample comprised PBMCs. Receptors were obtained from a woman in her thirties or forties in good health and CMV-seronegative. Each CDR3 is given with its conserved first and last residue. A D gene is named only where the DNA matches it firmly.

d_call,v_call,j_call,cdr3_aa
-,TRBV6-1,TRBJ1-2,CASSDGQGNYGYTF
TRBD2,TRBV28,TRBJ2-3,CASRLARAGGTDTQYF
TRBD2,TRBV6-1,TRBJ2-1,CASSPLAGGQNEQFF
TRBD1,TRBV2,TRBJ1-4,CASRDRAIPGEKLFF
TRBD1,TRBV28,TRBJ2-7,CASSLTGGIEQYF
TRBD1,TRBV5-4,TRBJ1-6,CASSLGQGDNSPLHF
TRBD1,TRBV5-4,TRBJ1-1,CASSYGTDTEAFF
TRBD2,TRBV7-6,TRBJ2-6,CASSLVSVTSGGISGANVLTF
TRBD2,TRBV15,TRBJ2-5,CATSRGGGATETQYF
-,TRBV2,TRBJ2-7,CASSEPRQTYEQYF
-,TRBV2,TRBJ1-6,CASSEQGFTNSPLHF
TRBD1,TRBV7-8,TRBJ1-2,CASRPMTGVGYGYTF
-,TRBV7-9,TRBJ2-2,CANDPGSTGELFF
-,TRBV30,TRBJ2-1,CAWSHGTRTNEQFF
TRBD2,TRBV5-4,-,CASSSGLAGGGSYEQYF
-,TRBV5-1,TRBJ1-2,CASSLARGHPNYGYTF
TRBD2,TRBV10-3,TRBJ2-7,CAISSGGTVYEQYF
-,TRBV7-9,TRBJ1-3,CASSPMAGEKGNTIYF
TRBD1,TRBV19,TRBJ1-3,CASSPDRGPSSGNTIYF
TRBD1,TRBV19,TRBJ1-3,CASSPAGTGVRNTIYF
TRBD1,TRBV18,TRBJ1-3,CASSPAGQIAGNTIYF
TRBD1,TRBV30,TRBJ2-7,CAGRQGLGSYERYF
-,TRBV14,TRBJ1-1,CASSQVGSRAFF
-,TRBV7-8,TRBJ1-3,CASRRRGSGNTIYF
-,TRBV10-3,TRBJ2-1,CAISEAQTYNEQFF
-,TRBV2,TRBJ2-7,CASRMRVTTIYEQYF
-,TRBV7-9,TRBJ1-1,CASSSYTEAFF
TRBD1,TRBV9,TRBJ1-1,CASSPRDREDTEAFF
TRBD1,TRBV18,TRBJ2-1,CASSLGTGSEQFF
-,TRBV5-4,TRBJ2-5,CASSADRQGETQYF
-,TRBV9,TRBJ2-2,CASSVSLAGTGELFF
TRBD2,TRBV6-5,TRBJ2-7,CASSYTGLASYEQYF
TRBD1,TRBV2,TRBJ1-1,CASRPGGTEAFF
TRBD1,TRBV6-1,TRBJ2-5,CATPTGKETQYF
-,TRBV27,TRBJ2-7,CASSQIGRYEQYF
TRBD2,TRBV5-1,TRBJ2-1,CASRAGGEYNEQFF
-,TRBV28,TRBJ2-5,CASSSQETQYF
-,TRBV20-1,TRBJ1-3,CSASFRNTIYF
TRBD2,TRBV7-2,TRBJ2-3,CASSLVSGGADTQYF
TRBD2,TRBV5-1,TRBJ2-7,CASSAGLGGEQYF
-,TRBV4-1,TRBJ2-5,CASSYTPGEETQYF
-,TRBV28,TRBJ2-3,CASSLLMGPTTDTQYF
-,TRBV5-4,TRBJ1-3,CASSSTPSGNTIYF
TRBD1,TRBV7-8,TRBJ2-7,CASSFLDRAAYEQYF
-,TRBV5-4,TRBJ2-1,CASSTRGAPSSYNEQFF
-,TRBV2,TRBJ1-1,CASSEVGTPNTEAFF
-,TRBV6-1,TRBJ1-5,CASSEAFGDQPQHF
TRBD2,TRBV5-1,TRBJ2-3,CASSRTSGGPTDTQYF
TRBD2,TRBV5-1,TRBJ2-1,CASSSGLASVELF
TRBD1,TRBV6-6,TRBJ2-5,CASSYETGRETQYF